These T cell receptor beta chains were read from a single sample in a study of T cell changes during pregnancy in multiple sclerosis. Method: immunoSEQ multiplex PCR; TCRdb's copy keeps in-frame clones and lacks some. This table has about 59,000 clones, roughly 93% appearing once. This specimen consisted of peripheral blood, obtained in the second trimester of pregnancy. The receptors derive from a female donor with multiple sclerosis, enrolled in a pregnancy study. CDR3s include the opening cysteine and the closing phenylalanine or tryptophan. D genes are given only for firm matches. Clone size is not always given. Where it is, it says once, few, many or a class for expanded clones.

V gene	clone size	D gene	J gene	CDR3 DNA	CDR3 protein
TRBV2	.	.	TRBJ1-1	TGTGCCAGCAGTCGGGACTGGAACACTGAAGCTTTCTTT	CASSRDWNTEAFF
TRBV5-1	.	.	TRBJ1-1	TGCGCCAGCAGCTCCTCCAGGGGAATGAACACTGAAGCTTTCTTT	CASSSSRGMNTEAFF
TRBV11-3	few	TRBD2	TRBJ2-1	TGTGCCAGCAGCTTTAGAACTAGCGATGTCAATGAGCAGTTCTTC	CASSFRTSDVNEQFF
TRBV7-2	once	TRBD1	TRBJ2-7	TGTGCCAGCGGTAGACCGGGACAGGGTGGGACTTCCTACGAGCAGTACTTC	CASGRPGQGGTSYEQYF
TRBV6-6	.	.	TRBJ1-1	TGTGCCAGCAGTTACCCCCTAAACACTGAAGCTTTCTTT	CASSYPLNTEAFF
TRBV9	.	.	TRBJ2-7	TGTGCCAGCAGCGTAGCAGGGGCTGGCTACGAGCAGTACTTC	CASSVAGAGYEQYF
TRBV4-3	.	.	TRBJ1-4	TGCGCCAGCAGCCAAGAGGGTCGTTACGGGGTCGATGAAAAACTGTTTTTT	CASSQEGRYGVDEKLFF
TRBV7-9	.	.	TRBJ2-1	TGTGCCAGCAGCTTAGCGCTGGCAGGGACCTACAATGAGCAGTTCTTC	CASSLALAGTYNEQFF
TRBV6-5	.	.	TRBJ2-1	TGTGCCAGCAGACAGTCCGGGCGGGATGAGCAGTTCTTC	CASRQSGRDEQFF
TRBV7-9	.	TRBD1	TRBJ2-7	TGTGCCAGCAGCTTAGAGGCTTTTTGGGACAGGAGCTCCTACGAGCAGTACTTC	CASSLEAFWDRSSYEQYF
TRBV7-3	.	.	TRBJ1-1	TGTGCCAGCAGCTTAAGCGTCGGGGGTCTGAACACTGAAGCTTTCTTT	CASSLSVGGLNTEAFF
TRBV5-6	many	.	TRBJ1-1	TGTGCCAGCAGCTCTATTCCCCCTAGGTCGGACTATAGCACTGAAGCTTTCTTT	CASSSIPPRSDYSTEAFF
TRBV30	.	TRBD1	TRBJ2-5	TGTGCCTGGAGTGTACCCCGAGGCAGGGGGCTGGAGACCCAGTACTTC	CAWSVPRGRGLETQYF
TRBV5-1	.	.	TRBJ1-5	TGCGCCAGCAGCTTGCATGGAGGGGTCGGTGAGCCCCAGCATTTT	CASSLHGGVGEPQHF
TRBV19	.	.	TRBJ2-3	TGTGCCAGTAGTATATTCACTGTCCTAGGCACAGATACGCAGTATTTT	CASSIFTVLGTDTQYF
TRBV15	.	TRBD2	TRBJ2-1	TGTGCCACCAGCAGAGAGTTCCTAGCGGGGGGGCTCACTGAGCAGTTCTTC	CATSREFLAGGLTEQFF
TRBV18	.	TRBD1	TRBJ1-1	TGTGCCAGCTCATTATATGGACAGGGATATAACACTGAAGCTTTCTTT	CASSLYGQGYNTEAFF
TRBV5-1	.	TRBD2	TRBJ2-1	TGCGCCAGCAGCTTGGGAGGACTAGGGATGGGCAATGAGCAGTTCTTC	CASSLGGLGMGNEQFF
TRBV7-6	.	.	TRBJ1-6	TGTGCCAGCAGCTTGGCCCATAATTCACCCCTCCACTTT	CASSLAHNSPLHF
TRBV6-1	.	TRBD1	TRBJ1-2	TGTGCCAGCAGTGAATGGGGCCTTGAGGGGGCAGGCTATGGCTACACCTTC	CASSEWGLEGAGYGYTF
TRBV7-9	once	.	TRBJ1-1	TGTGCCAGCAGCTTAGCGCTCCAGGGTTCCGAAGCTTTCTTT	CASSLALQGSEAFF
TRBV6-5	once	.	TRBJ1-4	TGTGCCAGCCGTTCCGATCGGGGCAGGGGAAATGAAAAACTGTTTTTT	CASRSDRGRGNEKLFF
TRBV30	.	.	TRBJ2-1	TGTGCCTGGGGGAGCGGGCACTCCTACAATGAGCAGTTCTTC	CAWGSGHSYNEQFF
TRBV19	.	TRBD1	TRBJ1-4	TGTGCCAGTAAACGGGACAGGTGGGAAAAACTGTTTTTT	CASKRDRWEKLFF
TRBV9	.	.	TRBJ2-1	TGTGCCAGCAGCGTAGGTGACAGATACAATGAGCAGTTCTTC	CASSVGDRYNEQFF
TRBV5-5	.	TRBD1	TRBJ1-1	TGTGCCAGCAGCCCTCTTGCAGGGGGCAGCCGAATGAACACTGAAGCTTTCTTT	CASSPLAGGSRMNTEAFF
TRBV7-3	.	TRBD1	TRBJ1-2	TGTGCCAGCAGTTCGGGACAGCTCTATGGCTACACCTTC	CASSSGQLYGYTF
TRBV27	.	TRBD1	TRBJ1-6	TGTGCCAGCAGTTTTGGACAGGGAGGGTCACCCCTCCACTTT	CASSFGQGGSPLHF
TRBV30	.	.	TRBJ1-5	TGTGCCTCCACCGGGGGGAGCGCTAATAGCAATCAGCCCCAGCATTTT	CASTGGSANSNQPQHF
TRBV5-6	.	.	TRBJ2-7	TGTGCCAGCAGCTTGAGGGCAGGGTACTACGAGCAGTACTTC	CASSLRAGYYEQYF
TRBV5-1	.	.	TRBJ1-2	TGCGCCAGCAGCCCACCCCTGCTGGCAGGGCCCTATGGCTACACCTTC	CASSPPLLAGPYGYTF
TRBV30	.	.	TRBJ2-5	TGTGCCTGGAGTGAGGGAGGGGGACTATCGGAGACCCAGTACTTC	CAWSEGGGLSETQYF
TRBV14	.	TRBD1	TRBJ1-1	TGTGCCAGCAGCCTCACAGGGGGGAACACTGAAGCTTTCTTT	CASSLTGGNTEAFF
TRBV5-1	.	.	TRBJ2-7	TGCGCCAGCAGCTTGATTACAGCAGGGAACTACGAGCAGTACTTC	CASSLITAGNYEQYF
TRBV27	.	.	TRBJ1-6	TGTGCCAGCAGTTTTCGGGGGGCCCTCTATAATTCACCCCTCCACTTT	CASSFRGALYNSPLHF
TRBV19	.	.	TRBJ2-2	TGTGCCAGTAGTATGGGTGACACACGCACCGGGGAGCTGTTTTTT	CASSMGDTRTGELFF
TRBV5-1	.	.	TRBJ2-6	TGCGCCAGCAGCTATACGACGACAGCCTCTGGGGCCAACGTCCTGACTTTC	CASSYTTTASGANVLTF
TRBV15	.	.	TRBJ2-5	TGTGCCACCAGCACGGGGCGGACAGCCGAGTACCAAGAGACCCAGTACTTC	CATSTGRTAEYQETQYF
TRBV15	.	.	TRBJ2-3	TGTGCCACCAGCAGAGACAGGGGGGCCGCGGATACGCAGTATTTT	CATSRDRGAADTQYF
TRBV4-1	.	TRBD1	TRBJ1-1	TGCGCCAGCAGCCGGCAGCCAGGGGGCATCGGGGGTGAAGCTTTCTTT	CASSRQPGGIGGEAFF
TRBV19	.	.	TRBJ2-7	TGTGCCAGTAGTGACCGGGACACACTTGGGGAGCAGTACTTC	CASSDRDTLGEQYF
TRBV2	.	.	TRBJ2-2	TGTGCCAGACATGCCCCACAGGGGAACACCGGGGAGCTGTTTTTT	CARHAPQGNTGELFF